A selection of T cell receptor beta chains follows, all from one sample in a study of beta chain features in type 1 diabetes. Sequenced by immunoSEQ multiplex PCR; TCRdb stores in-frame clones only, minus some. In the table there are 400,000 to 550,000 clones, over 10% of which are singletons. The sample was naive CD4+ T cells from blood. These receptors all stem from a woman under 30 in good health. Each CDR3 is given with its conserved first and last residue. The order of the fields is V gene, D gene, clone size, J gene, CDR3 protein, CDR3 DNA. A D gene is named only where the DNA matches it firmly. The size of a clone is reported for some rows only, either as once, few or many, or as a class for expanded clones.

TRBV14	TRBD2	.	TRBJ2-3	CASSQGFAGADTQYF	TGTGCCAGCAGCCAAGGGTTCGCGGGAGCAGATACGCAGTATTTT
TRBV7-9	TRBD2	.	TRBJ2-1	CASSPKREAHEQFF	TGTGCCAGCAGCCCGAAGCGGGAGGCCCATGAGCAGTTCTTC
TRBV5-6	.	.	TRBJ1-2	CASSLGQEYGYTF	TGTGCCAGCAGCTTGGGACAGGAGTATGGCTACACCTTC
TRBV29-1	TRBD2	few	TRBJ2-5	CSVESGTAGTRGEGTQYF	TGCAGCGTTGAAAGTGGGACGGCCGGGACTAGAGGGGAGGGGACCCAGTACTTC
TRBV30	.	few	TRBJ1-2	CAWTAGNYGYTF	TGTGCCTGGACAGCGGGGAACTATGGCTACACCTTC
TRBV7-2	.	.	TRBJ2-3	CASTPRGSTDTQYF	TGTGCCAGCACCCCACGTGGGAGCACAGATACGCAGTATTTT
TRBV9	TRBD2	.	TRBJ2-2	CASSIRTSGDGELFF	TGTGCCAGCAGCATCAGGACTAGCGGTGACGGGGAGCTGTTTTTT
TRBV30	.	few	TRBJ2-2	CASGRNTGELFF	TGTGCTTCGGGCAGGAACACCGGGGAGCTGTTTTTT
TRBV4-1	.	few	TRBJ2-1	CASSQEFRKLIYNEQFF	TGCGCCAGCAGCCAAGAGTTTAGGAAGTTGATATACAATGAGCAGTTCTTC
TRBV10-3	.	.	TRBJ1-6	CAIGKDTNSPLHF	TGTGCCATCGGCAAGGACACAAATTCACCCCTCCACTTT
TRBV4-2	TRBD2	.	TRBJ2-3	CASSQASSGASSTDTQYF	TGTGCCAGCAGCCAAGCTTCTAGCGGAGCTTCTAGCACAGATACGCAGTATTTT
TRBV28	.	.	TRBJ1-6	CASRREQSPLHF	TGTGCCAGCAGAAGGGAGCAGTCACCCCTCCACTTT
TRBV7-2	.	.	TRBJ2-2	CASSFSSGVVTGELFF	TGTGCCAGCAGCTTCTCGTCGGGAGTAGTCACCGGGGAGCTGTTTTTT
TRBV4-1	TRBD1	few	TRBJ2-1	CASSHPRDSRKSSYNEQFF	TGCGCCAGCAGCCATCCCCGGGACAGCCGAAAGAGCTCCTACAATGAGCAGTTCTTC
TRBV23-1	.	few	TRBJ2-5	CASSHRQSQETQYF	TGCGCCAGCAGTCATCGGCAAAGCCAAGAGACCCAGTACTTC
TRBV28	.	few	TRBJ2-3	CASSFSSTDTQYF	TGTGCCAGCAGTTTTTCGAGCACAGATACGCAGTATTTT
TRBV7-6	TRBD1	.	TRBJ2-2	CASSFSQGYTGELFF	TGTGCCAGCAGCTTTTCACAGGGGTACACCGGGGAGCTGTTTTTT
TRBV29-1	.	few	TRBJ1-2	CSVGGRTNYGYTF	TGCAGCGTTGGGGGCAGGACCAACTATGGCTACACCTTC
TRBV7-2	TRBD2	.	TRBJ2-3	CASSSSGTRSDTQYF	TGTGCCAGCAGCTCCTCCGGGACTAGGAGCGATACGCAGTATTTT
TRBV6-6	.	.	TRBJ2-1	CASTVGNEQFF	TGTGCCAGCACCGTGGGCAATGAGCAGTTCTTC
TRBV6-5	TRBD1	few	TRBJ2-3	CASSYSGQGTDTQYF	TGTGCCAGCAGTTACTCCGGACAGGGCACAGATACGCAGTATTTT
TRBV5-1	.	.	TRBJ1-2	CASSLDRDGYTF	TGCGCCAGCAGCTTGGACAGGGATGGCTACACCTTC
TRBV18	TRBD1	.	TRBJ1-2	CASSPSQGDYGYTF	TGTGCCAGCTCACCGTCTCAGGGGGACTATGGCTACACCTTC
TRBV19	TRBD1	few	TRBJ2-3	CASSSGGRSTDTQYF	TGTGCCAGTAGTTCAGGGGGACGATCAACAGATACGCAGTATTTT